This T cell receptor (beta chain) was sequenced in a study of blood T cell repertoires in COVID-19 (dated by TCRdb to 2018 to 2021). For context, the study as a whole: The collaborator samples originated in the United States, Italy and Spain and spanned the acute and convalescent phases of COVID-19. The prospective study material was composed of cDNA or gDNA derived from T cells, B-cell-depleted T cells, or PBMCs. Deeply sampled blood TCRbeta repertoires from subjects exposed to, actively infected with, or recovered from COVID-19 were included in the dataset. The repertoires were released in a freely available public database intended as a resource for research on the immune response to SARS-CoV-2. The samples were drawn from the first 160 participants of the ongoing ImmuneRACE study and from over a thousand subjects provided by 6 global collaborators. A de-identified subject ID, COVID-19 status, age in years and sex were almost always included in the sample metadata. Where available, HLA class I and class II types were taken from metadata supplied by the sample provider and were not determined by assay-based typing.

Overall study outcomes, separate from this receptor: The amount of clinical and demographic metadata varied by source and participant and was provided uncurated.

In Seattle, one collaborating source enrolled patients while the infection was active and tracked those patients longitudinally over the course of disease. Each collaborating institution followed its own protocols to collect whole blood in K2EDTA tubes. Collaborator samples were shipped for TCRbeta analysis as frozen whole blood, isolated PBMCs, or DNA extracted from either sample type. TCRbeta CDR3 regions were amplified from genomic DNA by means of the immunoSEQ Assay, a bias-controlled multiplex PCR. The study's own analysis went as follows. The number of nucleated cells in each sample was estimated from the amplification of reference gene primers within the assay. To quantify the absolute abundance of each unique TCRbeta CDR3 rearrangement, sequence reads were collapsed and filtered. Productive Simpson clonality was computed per sample as the square root of Simpson's diversity index over productive rearrangements. Not all clones reach the TCRdb copy of this immuneACCESS table, which keeps in-frame sequences only. Checked studies attribute under half of the gap to unresolved V genes and leave the rest unexplained. V and J calls and clone size are those listed in that table; D and trimming were worked out from the DNA. The sample yields over 200,000 clones; more than 85% were counted once. The leading ten clones occupy over 0.75% of the sample.

For this clone: Its recognized antigen is unknown. No much larger clonotype is one base removed from it; base qualities were not supplied.

The sample taken for sequencing was peripheral blood. This clonotype was obtained from a man between 60 and 75 years old with COVID-19, enrolled during active disease.

The sequenced DNA: TGTGCCAGTAAGGGGACAGGAGGATCTGGAAACACCATATATTTT. It encodes CASKGTGGSGNTIYF. The V and J segments used are TRBV19 and TRBJ1-3; a stretch of 8 junction bases matches TRBD1. The germline V gene encodes CDR1 LNHDA and CDR2 SQIVND (reference sequence). From its cysteine to its phenylalanine, the CDR3 spans 15 amino acids. The CDR3 DNA has 45 bases and is translated from base 1. Trimming accounts for 7 bases at V and 1 base at J, while the number of junction bases matched to no gene is 6.